The T cell receptor (beta chain) under discussion was sequenced for a study of vaccination effects on CD4 cells after COVID-19. Turning to the study itself: A median of 72 days separated the second dose and sampling. The researchers cultured some 1.9 million PBMC per well with about 11 IU/ml IL-2 and roughly 9.2 ug/ml peptides.

Regarding this clone: Its antigen remains unknown.

Following culture for approximately ten days, CD4+ T cells were isolated. Two-dose vaccination with either BNT162b2 or mRNA-1273 was given to the participants. Here immunoSEQ multiplex PCR was the method, and the copy in TCRdb shows in-frame clones only, minus some. Among about 66,000 clones, over 75% were seen once, and the ten largest hold about 2.5%. Between the trimmed V and J ends, which lost 0 bases and 0 bases, there was a span of 11 bases. The CDR3 covers 16 residues. Germline V lookup: CDR1 LGHNA, CDR2 YNFKEQ. The TCR sequence derives from a human donor who received a COVID-19 vaccine. The source material was CD4+ T cells from PBMCs cultured without peptide, sampled after COVID-19 vaccination. The chain recombines TRBV4-2 with TRBJ1-2, with D unresolved. The CDR3 DNA reads TGTGCCAGCAGCCAAGAGTCGACCGCCTCTAACTATGGCTACACCTTC. Amino acid sequence: CASSQESTASNYGYTF.